A selection of T cell receptor beta chains follows, all from one sample in a study of blood T cell repertoires in COVID-19. Only in-frame clones appear in the TCRdb table, and some are missing; sequencing was by immunoSEQ multiplex PCR. The sample has about 150,000 clones; almost 80% are singletons. Material: peripheral blood. Receptor source: a man aged 60-69 years who had recovered from COVID-19. Each CDR3 is given with its conserved first and last residue. The order of the fields is V gene, CDR3 protein.

V gene: TRBV29-1
CDR3 protein: CSARGTGLQNTEAFF

V gene: TRBV5-6
CDR3 protein: CASSSVWGRETQYF

V gene: TRBV5-1
CDR3 protein: CASSLAPDSFYEQYF

V gene: TRBV7-2
CDR3 protein: CASSLAPGGNSPLHF

V gene: TRBV7-9
CDR3 protein: CASGFGGNEQFF

V gene: TRBV11-3
CDR3 protein: CASSLDSGANTGELFF

V gene: TRBV25-1
CDR3 protein: CASSESSGPGGNEQFF

V gene: TRBV28
CDR3 protein: CATTGEGYTF

V gene: TRBV28
CDR3 protein: CASTAYGPQHF

V gene: TRBV5-6
CDR3 protein: CASSFISGLHF

V gene: TRBV5-5
CDR3 protein: CASSPGTSGRGNERFF

V gene: TRBV19
CDR3 protein: CASSMGGANVLTF

V gene: TRBV7-2
CDR3 protein: CASSLGAGVSEQYF

V gene: TRBV12-3/TRBV12-4
CDR3 protein: CASSRAGTDTQYF

V gene: TRBV7-3
CDR3 protein: CASSRKRERTYNEQFF

V gene: TRBV30
CDR3 protein: CAWGRVAGHTGELFF

V gene: TRBV4-3
CDR3 protein: CASSQELRRPYEQYF

V gene: TRBV19
CDR3 protein: CASSLLTGGNHNEQFF

V gene: TRBV24-1
CDR3 protein: CATSDSGGNYGYTF

V gene: TRBV5-5
CDR3 protein: CASSLAPGRYSPLHF

V gene: TRBV11-1
CDR3 protein: CASSLAPTAGGGEQYF

V gene: TRBV20-1
CDR3 protein: CSARSPHEQYF

V gene: TRBV21-1
CDR3 protein: CASSKAGGLGPWGYTF

V gene: TRBV19
CDR3 protein: CASMDGGNQPQHF

V gene: TRBV9
CDR3 protein: CASTQGGGALTDTQYF

V gene: TRBV5-1
CDR3 protein: CASSLAGPRVDGYTF

V gene: TRBV3-1/TRBV3-2
CDR3 protein: CASSPAGAGAYSYEQYF

V gene: TRBV19
CDR3 protein: CASRDRTTEAFF

V gene: TRBV2
CDR3 protein: CASGQVNQPQHF

V gene: TRBV12-3/TRBV12-4
CDR3 protein: CASSVTGVEAFF

V gene: TRBV19
CDR3 protein: CASGVVGNQPQHF

V gene: TRBV18
CDR3 protein: CASSLVQGGNTEAFF

V gene: TRBV5-1
CDR3 protein: CASSGEGQGSEKLFF

V gene: TRBV5-1
CDR3 protein: CASSLVAGGPNTGELFF

V gene: TRBV13
CDR3 protein: CASSATSGITDTQYF

V gene: TRBV5-4
CDR3 protein: CASSSTGRLNTDTQYF

V gene: TRBV3-1/TRBV3-2
CDR3 protein: CASSHLDRSTGEFF

V gene: TRBV28
CDR3 protein: CASSFGGSNQPQHF

V gene: TRBV4-3
CDR3 protein: CASSQDPDSPLHF

V gene: TRBV7-9
CDR3 protein: CASSLSGDQPQHF

V gene: TRBV4-2
CDR3 protein: CASSQDRYGQDGRSELYF

V gene: TRBV3-1/TRBV3-2
CDR3 protein: CASTPFTGELFF

V gene: TRBV5-1
CDR3 protein: CASSEDRTSTDTQYF

V gene: TRBV30
CDR3 protein: CAWNPGYNSPLHF

V gene: TRBV7-9
CDR3 protein: CASSSQGLAPLDEQFF

V gene: TRBV29-1
CDR3 protein: CSVTDRGRDEQYF

V gene: TRBV5-3
CDR3 protein: CARTRRQGAYEQYF

V gene: TRBV5-6
CDR3 protein: CASSFILDRTTDTQYF

V gene: TRBV21-1
CDR3 protein: CASSKRPGGSNEQFF

V gene: TRBV13
CDR3 protein: CASSPGGLGDTEAFF

V gene: TRBV6-5
CDR3 protein: CASSLDRDNEKLFF

V gene: TRBV6-2/TRBV6-3
CDR3 protein: CASSSSLAGEIEQYF